The 27 T cell receptor beta chains presented below share a single source sample, sequenced in a study of vaccination and CD4 T cells after COVID-19 (dated 2022 in TCRdb). These receptors are not linked to any known antigen. The treatment or condition label on this specimen signifies: roughly 10-day PBMC culture with coronavirus spike peptide pools or control peptides (ViraFEST assay). Library construction relied on PCR. Sequencing instrument: Illumina iSeq 100. At the Johns Hopkins FTIC core, DNA from the cultured CD4+ T cells underwent TCR sequencing with the Oncomine TCR Beta short-read assay. In TCRdb, the public reads were trimmed at Q25 with fastp and aligned with MiXCR, with productive beta chains retained. Rows are unified per CDR3 protein, each entry keeping the most common DNA and genes. A total of fewer than 20,000 distinct CDR3 sequences appear in this sample, roughly half of them only once. The top ten constitute less than 15% of the sample.

Sequences were obtained from CD4+ T cells from blood, cultured in vitro. These receptors all come from a human donor who had recovered from COVID-19.

J is TRBJ1-5 and V is TRBV24-1; 9 nucleotides agree with TRBD1. Germline V CDR1 and CDR2: KGHDR, SFDVKD. CDR3 length equals 15 residues. The junction had 6 bases not matched to a gene; V was cut back by 4 bases and J by 6 bases. The CDR3 loop reads CATSDPDRGAQPQHF. The CDR3 DNA reads as TGTGCCACCAGTGACCCGGACAGGGGTGCTCAGCCCCAGCATTTT.

This clonotype was recorded a few times. The chain is built from TRBV20-1 and TRBJ2-3, with D perhaps matching TRBD2 (6 bases). Per germline, CDR1 DFQATT and CDR2 SNEGSKA (reference sequence). V lost 0 bases and J lost 2, with 12 bases in between. The CDR3 is 15 amino acids. CDR3 DNA: TGCAGTGCTAGAGAGGGACTCGCGATCACAGATACGCAGTATTTT. It translates to CSAREGLAITDTQYF.

This clonotype was recorded a few times. The CDR3 DNA follows: TGTGCCAGCAGAACTCCTACAGAAAACATTCAGTACTTC. Protein product: CASRTPTENIQYF. V gene TRBV28 combines with J gene TRBJ2-4; D ambiguous. The V end lost 6 bases, the J end lost 5 bases, and 11 bases lay between the germline ends. The CDR3 spans 13 residues. CDR1 MDHEN and CDR2 SYDVKM come from the germline V gene.

The rearrangement links TRBV29-1 to TRBJ1-3, with D perhaps TRBD1 (6 bases). The CDR3 is made up of 13 amino acids. The germline V gene encodes CDR1 SQVTM and CDR2 ANQGSEA. The CDR3 region is CGQRGEGVNTIYF. CDR3 coding DNA: TGCGGTCAAAGGGGGGAAGGAGTAAACACCATATATTTT.

This chain joins TRBV11-3 and TRBJ2-2; 12 bases are shared with TRBD2. V lost 6 bases and J lost 5; bases outside the gene matches: 4. The CDR3 is 15 amino acids. Germline CDR1 reads SGHNT; CDR2 reads YENEEA. This CDR3 is CASSRLAGETGELFF. The CDR3 nucleotides read TGTGCCAGCAGTAGACTAGCGGGGGAGACCGGGGAGCTGTTTTTT.

This clonotype was observed a few times. The genes are TRBV6-2 or TRBV6-3 and TRBJ1-6; no firm D call. V gave up 6 bases and J gave up 7 bases, with 13 bases separating them. Germline V CDR1 and CDR2: MNHEY, SVGEGT. CDR3 size: 14 residues. DNA for the CDR3: TGTGCCAGCAGCCGGGATTTTCCAAATTCACCCCTCCACTTT. It yields the protein CASSRDFPNSPLHF.

This clonotype was recorded a few times. This chain uses TRBV12-3 or TRBV12-4 with TRBJ1-6; 10 bases align to TRBD1. The CDR3 is 14 amino acids. Trimming took 6 bases from V and 9 from J; bases not matched to a gene: 5. For the CDR3, the DNA is TGTGCCAGCAGGCCCCGGGACAGGGGTTCACCCCTCCACTTT. Residues: CASRPRDRGSPLHF.

The gene calls are TRBV20-1 and TRBJ2-1; D call uncertain. The germline V and J ends were trimmed by 4 bases and 0 bases, with 7 bases remaining between them. CDR1 DFQATT and CDR2 SNEGSKA come from the germline V gene (reference sequence). The length of the CDR3 is 13 residues. CDR3 residues: CSATPRSYNEQFF. The DNA of the CDR3 is TGCAGTGCTACCCCCCGCTCCTACAATGAGCAGTTCTTC.

The chain links TRBV28 to TRBJ1-3; 12 nucleotides agree with TRBD1. Unmatched junction bases numbered 8, after V lost 4 bases and J lost 7 bases. Germline-derived CDR1 and CDR2 are MDHEN and SYDVKM. This CDR3 has 16 amino acids. This CDR3 is CASSSGTGGFLNTIYF. In DNA form, the CDR3 reads TGTGCCAGCAGTTCCGGGACAGGGGGCTTTTTGAACACCATATATTTT.

The chain combines TRBV2 with TRBJ1-1; D gene ambiguous. V was pared by 4 bases and J by 1 base, with 4 bases between. CDR1 SNHLY and CDR2 FYNNEI come from the germline V gene. This CDR3 spans 12 amino acids. This CDR3 reads CASSGQNTEAFF. In DNA form, the CDR3 reads TGTGCCAGCAGTGGGCAGAACACTGAAGCTTTCTTT. The full variable domain, rest sourced from reference TRBV2 and TRBJ1-1, is EPEVTQTPSHQVTQMGQEVILRCVPISNHLYFYWYRQILGQKVEFLVSFYNNEISEKSEIFDDQFSVERPDGSNFTLKIRSTKLEDSAMYFCASSGQNTEAFFGQGTRLTVV.

The chain combines TRBV11-2 with TRBJ2-3; 9 bases agree with TRBD2. CDR1 is SGHAT and CDR2 is FQNNGV in the germline V gene. This CDR3 has 15 amino acids. V shed 8 bases, J shed 4 bases, and the junction held 10 bases outside the gene matches. The CDR3 region is CASSRSGRLADTQYF. The CDR3 region has the DNA TGTGCCAGCTCGAGGAGCGGGAGGCTAGCAGATACGCAGTATTTT. The full variable domain, in which reference TRBV11-2 and TRBJ2-3 provide the parts outside the CDR3, is EAGVAQSPRYKIIEKRQSVAFWCNPISGHATLYWYQQILGQGPKLLIQFQNNGVVDDSQLPKDRFSAERLKGVDSTLKIQPAKLEDSAVYLCASSRSGRLADTQYFGPGTRLTVL.

Written as DNA, the CDR3 is TGTGCCAGCAGGCCACAGGGGAAGGCCGGGGAGCTGTTTTTT. Protein: CASRPQGKAGELFF. The chain combines TRBV6-1 with TRBJ2-2, with TRBD1 identical over 7 bases. This CDR3 has 14 residues. CDR1 MNHNS and CDR2 SASEGT come from the germline V gene. J was trimmed by 6 bases and V by 6 bases; bases with no gene match: 7.

The gene calls are TRBV11-1 and TRBJ2-1; 8 nucleotides line up with TRBD2. Germline CDR1 SGHAT, CDR2 FQDESV (reference sequence). The CDR3 has 15 residues. Trimming removed 5 bases from V and 4 bases from J; junction bases left unmatched: 7. The CDR3 protein is CASSPGLGSYNEQFF. The CDR3 coding sequence is TGTGCCAGCAGCCCGGGACTAGGAAGTTACAATGAGCAGTTCTTC.

This clonotype was picked up a small number of times. The chain combines TRBV6-5 with TRBJ1-1; 9 positions agree with TRBD1. The CDR3 is 16 amino acids. Looked up from germline, CDR1 is MNHEY and CDR2 is SVGAGI. V shed 3 bases, J shed 6 bases, and the junction held 11 bases outside the gene matches. The CDR3 protein is CASSYTGQGNRPEAFF. CDR3 bases: TGTGCCAGCAGTTATACCGGACAGGGGAATCGGCCTGAAGCTTTCTTT.

This clonotype was observed a handful of times. The chain combines TRBV10-3 with TRBJ1-5; D uncertain. V was clipped by 3 bases and J by 5 bases, with 5 bases between them. CDR3 length equals 12 residues. CDR1 and CDR2 from the germline V gene are ENHRY and SYGVKD. The CDR3 region is CAISDRDQPQHF. CDR3 DNA sequence: TGTGCCATCAGTGATAGGGATCAGCCCCAGCATTTT.

V gene TRBV6-1 combines with J gene TRBJ2-5, with D perhaps TRBD2 (5 bases). The CDR3 extends over 12 amino acids. CDR1 and CDR2 (germline): MNHNS, SASEGT. V lost 10 bases, J lost 4 bases, and 13 bases lay in between. CDR3 coding DNA: TGTGCCACCATACACGGAGGAGAGACCCAGTACTTC. This encodes CATIHGGETQYF.

CDR3 sequence reads: CASSPILRDSRGYTF. CDR3 nucleotide sequence: TGTGCCAGCAGCCCGATCCTCCGGGACAGTCGAGGCTACACCTTC. The J gene is TRBJ1-2, the V gene TRBV2, with 7 bases matching TRBD1. From germline, CDR1 is SNHLY and CDR2 FYNNEI. The junction had 15 bases not matched to a gene; V was cut back by 6 bases and J by 8 bases. The CDR3 consists of 15 residues.

The chain employs TRBV30 and TRBJ1-6; 9 bases map to TRBD1. Germline CDR1 GTSNPN, CDR2 SVGIG (reference sequence). V lost 2 bases, J lost 9 bases, and 2 bases stayed unmatched. CDR3 length: 13 amino acids. The CDR3 region has the DNA TGTGCCTGGAGTACAGGGGGCTTTTCACCCCTCCACTTT. Translating gives CAWSTGGFSPLHF.

This clonotype appeared a few times. This chain uses TRBV28 with TRBJ1-1; D gene uncertain. V lost 3 bases, J lost 7 bases, and 18 bases lay in between. This CDR3 is built from 15 residues. Germline CDR1 is MDHEN and CDR2 is SYDVKM. Written as DNA, the CDR3 is TGTGCCAGCAGTTTGGGTTCGTATCGAGCTCGTGAAGCTTTCTTT. Its protein product is CASSLGSYRAREAFF.

The V and J genes are TRBV6-1 and TRBJ1-2; D is undetermined. The CDR3 sequence is 14 residues long. Germline CDR1 MNHNS, CDR2 SASEGT. The V gene lost 1 base and the J gene lost 0 bases, with 6 bases spanning the gap. The CDR3 region has the DNA TGTGCCAGCAGTGAAGTTCCGGCTAACTATGGCTACACCTTC. It codes for CASSEVPANYGYTF.

The CDR3 spells CASSYPPGQGTDTQYF. The CDR3 coding sequence is TGTGCCAGCAGTTACCCTCCGGGACAGGGGACAGATACGCAGTATTTT. V gene TRBV6-5 combines with J gene TRBJ2-3; 10 bases align to TRBD1. CDR1 and CDR2 from the germline V gene are MNHEY and SVGAGI. The CDR3 has 16 residues. The V and J ends lost 2 bases and 3 bases, in that order; junction bases with no gene match: 5.

The chain joins TRBV7-9 to TRBJ2-7; weak D call: TRBD1 (6 bases). The CDR3 spans 13 residues. The germline gives CDR1 SEHNR, CDR2 FQNEAQ (reference sequence). Trimming left V 2 bases short and J 4 bases short, with 9 bases between. The CDR3 region has the DNA TGTGCCAGCAGCTTAACAGGGATTTACGAGCAGTACTTC. Amino acids: CASSLTGIYEQYF.

With respect to this clonotype: The junction shows a germline mismatch at one end, possibly a read error. The chain employs TRBV11-2 and TRBJ1-2, with D possibly being TRBD1 (6 bases). The CDR3 covers 15 residues. The germline CDR1 and CDR2 sequences are SGHAT and FQNNGV. As DNA, the CDR3 is TGTGCCAGCAGTTTAGGGTTTAGGGGGGAACTTGGCTACACCTTC. Amino acid sequence: CASSLGFRGELGYTF.

The chain joins TRBV19 to TRBJ2-7; TRBD1 aligns across 11 bases. J lost 7 bases, V lost 5 bases, and 7 bases had no gene match. This CDR3 has 14 residues. Germline assignment: CDR1 LNHDA and CDR2 SQIVND (reference sequence). CDR3: CASSLGQGAGEQYF. Written as DNA, the CDR3 is TGTGCCAGTAGTCTCGGACAGGGGGCGGGGGAGCAGTACTTC. The full variable domain, rest sourced from reference TRBV19 and TRBJ2-7, is DGGITQSPKYLFRKEGQNVTLSCEQNLNHDAMYWYRQDPGQGLRLIYYSQIVNDFQKGDIAEGYSVSREKKESFPLTVTSAQKNPTAFYLCASSLGQGAGEQYFGPGTRLTVT.

There are a few counts of this clonotype. This chain links TRBV15 with TRBJ1-2, with D unresolved. The V end lost 3 bases, the J end lost 7 bases, and 18 bases lay between the germline ends. CDR3 size: 15 residues. CDR1 and CDR2 from the germline V gene are LNHNV and YYDKDF (reference sequence). CDR3 bases: TGTGCCACCAGCAGTCAATCCGGGCTCCATTCTGGCTACACCTTC. Amino acid sequence: CATSSQSGLHSGYTF.

This chain uses TRBV27 with TRBJ1-1; 10 nucleotides agree with TRBD1. After removal of 3 bases from V and 11 bases from J, the junction contained 9 bases not matched to a gene. CDR3 length: 14 amino acids. The germline CDR1 and CDR2 sequences are MNHEY and SMNVEV (reference sequence). In DNA form, the CDR3 reads TGTGCCAGCAGTTTTAAGGGACAGGGGAGTCGGGCTTTCTTT. Amino acids: CASSFKGQGSRAFF.

The chain has TRBV6-1 and TRBJ1-2, with no clear D. Between the trimmed V and J ends, which lost 1 base and 12 bases, there was a span of 15 bases. This CDR3 has 13 amino acids. Germline V gene sequence: CDR1 MNHNS, CDR2 SASEGT. The CDR3 DNA is TGTGCCAGCAGTGAAGTTGACCCTTCCGGCCACACCTTC. Protein sequence: CASSEVDPSGHTF.